The TCR beta chain described here comes from a study of T cell responses to AZD1222 COVID-19 vaccine (dated by TCRdb to about 2021). As for the study more broadly: Because spike-specific TCR depth and breadth did not differ between the two schedules, AZD1222 recipients who got a second dose at roughly 4 weeks were pooled with those who got a second dose at roughly 12 weeks. A total of over 230 trial participants underwent TCR sequencing, of whom about 210 had received two doses of AZD1222 and roughly 26 had received two doses of the MenACWY control vaccine. Trial participants were enrolled by age into subgroups of 18-55, 56-69 and 70-plus years, and around 150, 28 and 57 TCR-sequenced participants, respectively, were included in these subgroups. General findings and caveats noted by the study authors: Participants were mostly white British, with more females than males. The authors suggested clonal diversity may have been underestimated. The whole spike protein was spanned by vaccine-associated CD4 TCRs, and dominant responses were seen in regions 160-218 and 743-854. After two AZD1222 doses, both the breadth and the depth of spike-specific TCRs were significantly higher than at day 0 and than in MenACWY recipients. Because no samples from the day 14 peak response were available, repertoires could be characterized only after the peak T cell response. In the small 56-69-year group, the increase in depth fell short of significance, most likely because of low power. Only a handful of AZD1222 recipients were SARS-CoV-2 seropositive at baseline, limiting conclusions about previously exposed vaccinees. Reportedly, close to half of the unique spike-specific TCRs recognized epitopes lying outside the regions that are mutated in the B.1.351 and B.1.1.7 variants.

The CDR3 sequence holds 14 residues, the cysteine and phenylalanine included. The sequence is cut down to CDR3 DNA, 42 bases in frame from base 1. V is clipped by 6 bases and J by 9 bases, and the sequence between their germline boundaries is 15 bases long. Based on the germline V gene, the CDR1 and CDR2 sequences are MNHEY and SVGAGI. This sample's time point label indicates: baseline before first vaccination. Vaccinee samples were obtained from the UK trials COV001 and COV002, which included a single-blind randomized controlled phase 2/3 trial of AZD1222 (ChAdOx1 nCoV-19) in healthy adults. For TCRbeta chain sequencing, PBMC samples were collected from trial participants at day 0 and at day 28 after the second dose. The CDR3 regions of human TCRbeta chains were analyzed by immunosequencing. From the authors' description of their analysis: TCRs in the repertoires were matched against a reference library of SARS-CoV-2-specific TCRs that had been generated with the MIRA antigen-specificity platform. Breadth was defined as the fraction of unique TCRs that were SARS-CoV-2-associated, and depth was defined as the fraction of total T cells that were SARS-CoV-2-associated. Using the MIRA data, each spike-specific TCR was assigned both to the spike region to which the TCR was reactive and to a CD4 or CD8 class. Log10-transformed breadth and depth values were compared by one-way ANOVA with Sidak's multiple comparisons tests. The source is immuneACCESS, and TCRdb retained only in-frame sequences with V and J called. Part of the clones is not carried over; for the studies checked, unresolved V genes explain less than half of this, and the remainder is unexplained. V and J calls and clone size are given by that table; D and trimming were obtained from the DNA. This sample lists about 100,000 clones; approximately 90% were detected once. Together, the top ten hold under 1.5% of the sample.

The sample holds a few counts of this clone. Its cognate antigen has yet to be identified. No clone much larger than this one lies a single base away; base qualities are absent. The specimen comprised peripheral blood, sampled on day 0 of AZD1222 vaccination. The TCR was taken from an adult in good health. The rearranged segments are TRBV6-5 and TRBJ1-6; no confident D gene assignment can be made. The bases are TGTGCCAGCAGCCTCGGGCAGGCCCCTTCACCCCTCCACTTT. Its translation reads: CASSLGQAPSPLHF.